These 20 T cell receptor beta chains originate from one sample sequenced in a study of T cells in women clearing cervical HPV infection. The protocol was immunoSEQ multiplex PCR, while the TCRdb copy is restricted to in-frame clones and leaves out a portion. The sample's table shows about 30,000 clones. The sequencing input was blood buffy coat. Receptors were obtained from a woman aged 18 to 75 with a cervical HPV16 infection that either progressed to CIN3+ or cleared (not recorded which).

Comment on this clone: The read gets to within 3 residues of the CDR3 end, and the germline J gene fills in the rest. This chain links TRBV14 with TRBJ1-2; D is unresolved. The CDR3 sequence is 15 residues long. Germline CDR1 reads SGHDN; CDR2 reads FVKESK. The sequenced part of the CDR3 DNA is TGTGCCAGCAGCCAAGTATCCACCCCAAACTACGAG. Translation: CASSQVSTPNYE. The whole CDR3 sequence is CASSQVSTPNYEYTF.

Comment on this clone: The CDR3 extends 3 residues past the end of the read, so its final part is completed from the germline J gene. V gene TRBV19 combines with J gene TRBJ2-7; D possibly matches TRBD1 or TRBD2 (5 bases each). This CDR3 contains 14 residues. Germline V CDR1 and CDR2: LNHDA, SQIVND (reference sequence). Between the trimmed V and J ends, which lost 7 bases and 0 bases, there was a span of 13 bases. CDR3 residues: CASNEGLRSYEQYF. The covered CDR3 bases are TGTGCCAGTAACGAGGGGCTCCGCTCCTACGAG.

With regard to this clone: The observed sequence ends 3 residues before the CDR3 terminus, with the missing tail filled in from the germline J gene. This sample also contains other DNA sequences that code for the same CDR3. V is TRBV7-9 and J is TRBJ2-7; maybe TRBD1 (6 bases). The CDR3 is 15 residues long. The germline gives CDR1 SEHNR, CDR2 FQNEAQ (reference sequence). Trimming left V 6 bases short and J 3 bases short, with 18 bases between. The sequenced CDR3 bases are TGTGCCAGCAGTGGCCCTGGGTGGGACATCTACGAG. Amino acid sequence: CASSGPGWDIYE. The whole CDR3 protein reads CASSGPGWDIYEQYF.

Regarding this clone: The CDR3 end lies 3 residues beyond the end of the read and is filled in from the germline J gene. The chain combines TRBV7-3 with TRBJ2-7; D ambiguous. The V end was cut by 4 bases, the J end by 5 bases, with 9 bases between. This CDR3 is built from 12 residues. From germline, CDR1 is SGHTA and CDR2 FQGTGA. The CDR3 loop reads CASSSSGDEQYF. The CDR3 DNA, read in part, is TGTGCCAGCAGCTCCTCCGGTGACGAG.

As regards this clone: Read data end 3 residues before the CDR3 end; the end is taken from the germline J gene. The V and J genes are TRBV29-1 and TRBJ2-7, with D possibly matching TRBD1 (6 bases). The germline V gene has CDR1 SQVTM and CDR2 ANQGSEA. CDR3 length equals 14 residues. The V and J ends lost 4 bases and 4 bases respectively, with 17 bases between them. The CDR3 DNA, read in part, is TGCAGCGTTGTGGTGGCGCAGGGGCGTTACGAG. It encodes CSVVVAQGRYE. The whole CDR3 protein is CSVVVAQGRYEQYF.

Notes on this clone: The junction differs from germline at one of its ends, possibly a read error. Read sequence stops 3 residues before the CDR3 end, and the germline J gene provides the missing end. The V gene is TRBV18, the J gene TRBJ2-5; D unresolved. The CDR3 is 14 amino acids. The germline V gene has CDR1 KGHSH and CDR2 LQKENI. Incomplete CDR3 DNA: TGTGCCAGATCACCATTGGAGACAAGGGAGACC. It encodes CARSPLETRET. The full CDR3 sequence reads CARSPLETRETQYF.

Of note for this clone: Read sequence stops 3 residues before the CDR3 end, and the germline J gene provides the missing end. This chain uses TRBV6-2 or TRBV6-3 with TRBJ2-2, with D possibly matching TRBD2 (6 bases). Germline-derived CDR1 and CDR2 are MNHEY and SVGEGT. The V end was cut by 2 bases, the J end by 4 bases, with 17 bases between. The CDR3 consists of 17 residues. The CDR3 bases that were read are TGTGCCAGCAGTTACCCACATTGGAGGGCGGGCACCGGGGAG. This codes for CASSYPHWRAGTGE. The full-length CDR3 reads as CASSYPHWRAGTGELFF.

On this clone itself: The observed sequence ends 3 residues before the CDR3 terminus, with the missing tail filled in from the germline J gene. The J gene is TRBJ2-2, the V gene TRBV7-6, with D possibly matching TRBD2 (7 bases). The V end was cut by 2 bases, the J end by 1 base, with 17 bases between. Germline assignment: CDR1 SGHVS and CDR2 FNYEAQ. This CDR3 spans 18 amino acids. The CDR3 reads CASSLLLRGGENTGELFF. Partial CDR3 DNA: TGTGCCAGCAGCTTACTTCTAAGGGGGGGAGAGAACACCGGGGAG.

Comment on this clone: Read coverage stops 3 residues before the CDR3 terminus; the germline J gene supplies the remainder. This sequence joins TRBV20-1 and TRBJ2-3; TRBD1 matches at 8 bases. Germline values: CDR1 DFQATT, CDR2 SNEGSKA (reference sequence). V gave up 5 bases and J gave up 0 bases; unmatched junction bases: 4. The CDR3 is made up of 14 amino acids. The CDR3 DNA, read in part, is TGCAGTGCTGGAAGACAGGGGAGCACAGATACG. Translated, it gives CSAGRQGSTDT. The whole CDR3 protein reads CSAGRQGSTDTQYF.

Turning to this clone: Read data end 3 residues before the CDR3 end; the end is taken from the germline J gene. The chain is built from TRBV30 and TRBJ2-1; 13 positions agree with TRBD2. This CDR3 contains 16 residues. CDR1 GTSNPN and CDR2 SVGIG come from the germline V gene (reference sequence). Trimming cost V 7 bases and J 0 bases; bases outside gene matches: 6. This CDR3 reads CALETSGRSSYNEQFF. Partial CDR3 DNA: TGTGCCTTGGAGACTAGCGGGAGGAGCTCCTACAATGAG.

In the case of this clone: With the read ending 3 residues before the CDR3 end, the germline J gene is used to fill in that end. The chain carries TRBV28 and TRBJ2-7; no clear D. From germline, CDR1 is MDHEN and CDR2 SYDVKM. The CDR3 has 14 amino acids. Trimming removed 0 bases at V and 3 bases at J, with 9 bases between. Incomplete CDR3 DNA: TGTGCCAGCAGTTTATGGCGCTCCGACTACGAG. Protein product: CASSLWRSDYE. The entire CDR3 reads CASSLWRSDYEQYF.

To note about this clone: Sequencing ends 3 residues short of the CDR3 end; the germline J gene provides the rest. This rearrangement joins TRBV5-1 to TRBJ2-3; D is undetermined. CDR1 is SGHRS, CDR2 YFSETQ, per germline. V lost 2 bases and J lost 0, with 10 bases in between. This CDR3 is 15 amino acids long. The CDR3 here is CASSLRATSTDTQYF. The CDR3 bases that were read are TGCGCCAGCAGCTTAAGGGCCACTAGCACAGATACG.

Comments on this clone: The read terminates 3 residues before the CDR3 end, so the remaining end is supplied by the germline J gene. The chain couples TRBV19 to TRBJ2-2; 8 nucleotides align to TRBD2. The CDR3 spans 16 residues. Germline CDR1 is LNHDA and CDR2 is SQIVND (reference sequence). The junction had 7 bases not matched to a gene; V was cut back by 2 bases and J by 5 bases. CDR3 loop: CASSIRREVRTGELFF. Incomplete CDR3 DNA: TGTGCCAGTAGTATAAGGCGGGAGGTTAGGACCGGGGAG.

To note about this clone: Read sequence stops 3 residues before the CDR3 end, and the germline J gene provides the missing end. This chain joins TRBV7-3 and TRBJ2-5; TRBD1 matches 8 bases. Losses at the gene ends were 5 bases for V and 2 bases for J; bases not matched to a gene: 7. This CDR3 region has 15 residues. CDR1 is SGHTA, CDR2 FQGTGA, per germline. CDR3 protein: CASSMQGTGQETQYF. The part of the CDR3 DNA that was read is TGTGCCAGCAGCATGCAAGGGACAGGACAAGAGACC.

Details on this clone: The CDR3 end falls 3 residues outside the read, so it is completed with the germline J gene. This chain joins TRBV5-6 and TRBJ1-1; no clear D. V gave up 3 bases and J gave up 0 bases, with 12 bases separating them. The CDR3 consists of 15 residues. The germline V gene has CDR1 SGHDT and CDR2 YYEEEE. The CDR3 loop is CASSYKYRLNTEAFF. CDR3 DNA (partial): TGTGCCAGCAGCTATAAGTACAGATTGAACACTGAA. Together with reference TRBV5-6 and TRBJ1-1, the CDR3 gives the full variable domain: DAGVTQSPTHLIKTRGQQVTLRCSPKSGHDTVSWYQQALGQGPQFIFQYYEEEERQRGNFPDRFSGHQFPNYSSELNVNALLLGDSALYLCASSYKYRLNTEAFFGQGTRLTVV.

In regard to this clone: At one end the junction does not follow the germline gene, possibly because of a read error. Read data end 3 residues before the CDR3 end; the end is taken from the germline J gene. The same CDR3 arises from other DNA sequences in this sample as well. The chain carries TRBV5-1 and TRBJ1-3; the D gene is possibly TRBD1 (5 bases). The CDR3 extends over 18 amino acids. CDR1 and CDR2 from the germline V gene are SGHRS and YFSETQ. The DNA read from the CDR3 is TGCGCCAGCAGCTTTTATCCTACAGGCTCCAACTCTGGAAACACA. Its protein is CASSFYPTGSNSGNT. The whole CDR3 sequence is CASSFYPTGSNSGNTIYF.

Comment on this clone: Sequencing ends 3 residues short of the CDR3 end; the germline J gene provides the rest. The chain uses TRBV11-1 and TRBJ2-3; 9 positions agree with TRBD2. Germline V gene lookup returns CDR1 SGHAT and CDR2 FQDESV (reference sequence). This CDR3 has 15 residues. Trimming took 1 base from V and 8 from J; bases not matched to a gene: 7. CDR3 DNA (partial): TGTGCCAGCAGCTTAGGGCGGGAGGGCCATGCTACG. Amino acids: CASSLGREGHAT. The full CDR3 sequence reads CASSLGREGHATQYF. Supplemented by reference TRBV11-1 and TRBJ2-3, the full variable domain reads EAEVAQSPRYKITEKSQAVAFWCDPISGHATLYWYRQILGQGPELLVQFQDESVVDDSQLPKDRFSAERLKGVDSTLKIQPAELGDSAMYLCASSLGREGHATQYFGPGTRLTVL.

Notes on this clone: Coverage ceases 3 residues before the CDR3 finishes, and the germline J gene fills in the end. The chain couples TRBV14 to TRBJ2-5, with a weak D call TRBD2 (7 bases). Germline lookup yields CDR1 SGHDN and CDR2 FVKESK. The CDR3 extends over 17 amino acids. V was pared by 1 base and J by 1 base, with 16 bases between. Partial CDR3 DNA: TGTGCCAGCAGCCAAGGATCGGAGGGGGGGATCCAAGAGACC. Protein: CASSQGSEGGIQET. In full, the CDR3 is CASSQGSEGGIQETQYF.

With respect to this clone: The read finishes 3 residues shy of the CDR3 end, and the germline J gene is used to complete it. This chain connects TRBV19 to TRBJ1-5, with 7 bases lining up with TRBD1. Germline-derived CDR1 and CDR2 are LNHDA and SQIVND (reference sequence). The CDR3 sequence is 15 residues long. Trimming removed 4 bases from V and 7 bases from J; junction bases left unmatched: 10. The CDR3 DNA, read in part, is TGTGCCAGTAGTACCCCATTCGGGACAGTCCAGCCC. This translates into CASSTPFGTVQP. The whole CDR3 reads CASSTPFGTVQPQHF.

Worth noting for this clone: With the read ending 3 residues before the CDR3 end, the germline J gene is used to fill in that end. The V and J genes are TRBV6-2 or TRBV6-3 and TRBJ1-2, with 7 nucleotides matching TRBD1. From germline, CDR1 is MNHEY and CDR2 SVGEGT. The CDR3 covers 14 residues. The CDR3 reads CASSWDSSYNDYTF. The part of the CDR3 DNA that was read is TGTGCCAGCAGTTGGGACAGCTCCTACAATGAC.